A single sample is the source of the 25 T cell receptor beta chains below, sequenced in a study of T cell responses to AZD1222 COVID-19 vaccine. Sequencing used immunoSEQ multiplex PCR; TCRdb keeps in-frame clones, though not all of them. Seen here are over 90,000 clones, approximately 86% observed once, and the top ten hold 5%. Sequenced here: peripheral blood, sampled on day 0 of AZD1222 vaccination. These receptor sequences come from an adult in good health.

V gene TRBV3-1 (or the pseudogene TRBV3-2) combines with J gene TRBJ2-7; D remains unclear. This CDR3 contains 12 residues. The V and J ends lost 1 base and 4 bases respectively, with 5 bases between them. Germline lookup yields CDR1 LGHDT and CDR2 YNNKEL (reference sequence). In DNA, the CDR3 is TGTGCCAGCAGCCAAGCAGGATACGAGCAGTACTTC. It codes for CASSQAGYEQYF.

The chain uses TRBV3-1 (or the pseudogene TRBV3-2) and TRBJ1-3; 10 bases are a match to TRBD1. The germline gives CDR1 LGHDT, CDR2 YNNKEL (reference sequence). V was pared by 4 bases and J by 2 bases, with 2 bases of the junction left unmatched. There are 15 residues in the CDR3. The CDR3 DNA follows: TGTGCCAGCAGCCGGGACAGGGGTACTGGAAACACCATATATTTT. Its translation: CASSRDRGTGNTIYF.

This chain connects TRBV3-1 (or the pseudogene TRBV3-2) to TRBJ1-5, with 7 positions matching TRBD1. Germline V gene lookup returns CDR1 LGHDT and CDR2 YNNKEL (reference sequence). The CDR3 totals 15 residues. J lost 4 bases, V lost 0 bases, and 3 bases had no gene match. The CDR3 region is CASSQERDRNQPQHF. In DNA form, the CDR3 reads TGTGCCAGCAGCCAAGAAAGGGACAGAAATCAGCCCCAGCATTTT.

This chain connects TRBV6-5 to TRBJ2-2; a weak D match, TRBD1 (5 bases). Per the germline V gene, CDR1 is MNHEY and CDR2 is SVGAGI. The CDR3 sequence is 14 residues long. Trimming took 0 bases from V and 7 from J, leaving 9 bases between them. This chain's CDR3 is CASSYSAGIGELFF. The CDR3 DNA follows: TGTGCCAGCAGTTACTCCGCAGGGATCGGGGAGCTGTTTTTT.

The CDR3 loop is CASSHTGAGSGPEAFF. CDR3 DNA sequence: TGTGCCAGCAGCCACACAGGGGCAGGGAGCGGCCCTGAAGCTTTCTTT. The chain couples TRBV7-9 to TRBJ1-1; TRBD1 matches at 7 bases. CDR1 is SEHNR and CDR2 is FQNEAQ in the germline V gene (reference sequence). V trimming: 5 bases; J trimming: 6 bases; junction bases outside the gene matches: 15. This CDR3 region has 16 residues.

This chain connects TRBV19 to TRBJ1-2; 8 bases line up with TRBD1. From germline, CDR1 is LNHDA and CDR2 SQIVND (reference sequence). J was trimmed by 4 bases and V by 2 bases; bases with no gene match: 3. The CDR3 loop spans 14 amino acids. CDR3 in DNA: TGTGCCAGTAGTATACAGGGGGCGAGCTATGGCTACACCTTC. Amino acid sequence: CASSIQGASYGYTF.

The chain recombines TRBV9 with TRBJ1-2; 10 positions match TRBD1. This CDR3 is built from 15 residues. The junction had 7 bases not matched to a gene; V was cut back by 4 bases and J by 4 bases. CDR1 SGDLS and CDR2 YYNGEE come from the germline V gene. CDR3 DNA sequence: TGTGCCAGCAGCTCCCGACAGGGGGCGACCTATGGCTACACCTTC. This encodes CASSSRQGATYGYTF. The full variable domain, in which reference TRBV9 and TRBJ1-2 provide the parts outside the CDR3, is DSGVTQTPKHLITATGQRVTLRCSPRSGDLSVYWYQQSLDQGLQFLIQYYNGEERAKGNILERFSAQQFPDLHSELNLSSLELGDSALYFCASSSRQGATYGYTFGSGTRLTVV.

This chain joins TRBV30 and TRBJ2-1, with TRBD2 identical over 7 bases. Per the germline V gene, CDR1 is GTSNPN and CDR2 is SVGIG (reference sequence). With 2 bases clipped from V and 0 bases from J, the junction kept 1 base outside the gene matches. This CDR3 is 14 amino acids long. The CDR3 loop is CAWSRGDSYNEQFF. DNA for the CDR3: TGTGCCTGGAGTCGGGGGGACTCCTACAATGAGCAGTTCTTC.

The chain employs TRBV28 and TRBJ1-5; D perhaps matches TRBD1 (6 bases). Deletions cut 10 bases from V and 4 bases from J, with 23 bases between. Looked up from germline, CDR1 is MDHEN and CDR2 is SYDVKM. CDR3 length: 16 amino acids. This CDR3 is CATHLGGGGWNQPQHF. For the CDR3, the DNA is TGTGCCACCCACCTCGGGGGGGGCGGATGGAATCAGCCCCAGCATTTT.

V is TRBV19 and J is TRBJ1-5, with D unclear. The V gene's germline CDR1 is LNHDA and CDR2 SQIVND (reference sequence). Trimming took off 5 bases at V and 1 base at J, with 3 bases between the two ends. The CDR3 length is 12 residues. Here the CDR3 DNA reads TGTGCCAGTAGTCCGAGCAATCAGCCCCAGCATTTT. It yields the protein CASSPSNQPQHF.

The chain employs TRBV24-1 and TRBJ2-1; 9 nucleotides match TRBD1. Germline V lookup: CDR1 KGHDR, CDR2 SFDVKD. This CDR3 spans 13 amino acids. V was clipped by 7 bases and J by 7 bases; unmatched bases: 4. As DNA, the CDR3 is TGTGCCACCAGGGAGGACAGGGGTAATGAGCAGTTCTTC. Its translation is CATREDRGNEQFF.

The chain couples TRBV3-1 (or the pseudogene TRBV3-2) to TRBJ1-6; 8 bases map to TRBD1. The V gene's germline CDR1 is LGHDT and CDR2 YNNKEL (reference sequence). The CDR3 runs to 22 residues. V shed 1 base, J shed 2 bases, and the junction held 19 bases outside the gene matches. The CDR3 loop reads CASSQGQGKGHRGLTYNSPLHF. In nucleotides, the CDR3 is TGTGCCAGCAGCCAAGGTCAAGGGAAGGGGCACAGGGGGTTAACCTATAATTCACCCCTCCACTTT.

V and J are TRBV5-1 and TRBJ1-1; 7 bases map to TRBD1. The CDR3 contains 16 residues. J gave up 0 bases and V 2 bases, and 7 bases lay outside the gene matches. CDR1 SGHRS and CDR2 YFSETQ come from the germline V gene. Here the CDR3 DNA reads TGCGCCAGCAGCTTTCCCGCAGGGGGAATGAACACTGAAGCTTTCTTT. This translates into CASSFPAGGMNTEAFF.

The rearrangement uses TRBV19 and TRBJ1-1, with D perhaps matching TRBD1 (5 bases). The ends were cut back, 3 bases at V and 0 bases at J, with 11 bases in the middle. The CDR3 runs 15 residues. Per the germline V gene, CDR1 is LNHDA and CDR2 is SQIVND (reference sequence). CDR3 in amino acids: CASSIIDRMNTEAFF. The DNA for the CDR3 is TGTGCCAGTAGTATCATTGACAGAATGAACACTGAAGCTTTCTTT.

The chain combines TRBV9 with TRBJ2-3, with TRBD2 matching over 12 bases. Germline-derived CDR1 and CDR2 are SGDLS and YYNGEE. There are 19 residues in the CDR3. V trimming: 0 bases; J trimming: 3 bases; junction bases outside the gene matches: 11. For the CDR3, the DNA is TGTGCCAGCAGCGTAGATCTAGCGGGAGGGCCGGTGTTGACAGATACGCAGTATTTT. Translation: CASSVDLAGGPVLTDTQYF.

The CDR3 DNA follows: TGTGCCAGTAGTATAGATCTCCGGGGCCACGAGCAGTACTTC. Translation gives CASSIDLRGHEQYF. The chain is built from TRBV19 and TRBJ2-7; D might be TRBD1 or TRBD2, each matching 5 bases. V was pared by 0 bases and J by 5 bases, with 11 bases between. The CDR3 totals 14 residues. The germline gives CDR1 LNHDA, CDR2 SQIVND (reference sequence).

The V gene is TRBV4-1, the J gene TRBJ1-1; D call uncertain. V shed 1 base and J shed 14 bases, with 11 bases lying between them. CDR3 length: 11 residues. CDR1 and CDR2 from the germline V gene are MGHRA and YSYEKL. In nucleotides, the CDR3 is TGCGCCAGCAGCCAAGGTAGCCGGCTGTTCTTT. Its protein product is CASSQGSRLFF.

This chain joins TRBV2 and TRBJ2-1; TRBD2 matches 11 bases. From germline, CDR1 is SNHLY and CDR2 FYNNEI. The CDR3 length is 16 residues. The V gene end was trimmed by 6 bases and the J gene end by 5 bases; junction bases not matched to a gene: 9. CDR3 nucleotides: TGTGCCAGCAGGGTACCGGGACTAGCGGCGAACAATGAGCAGTTCTTC. Translated: CASRVPGLAANNEQFF.

This clone occurred a few times. V gene TRBV28 combines with J gene TRBJ1-1, with a tentative D call TRBD1 (5 bases). The CDR3 totals 15 residues. The germline CDR1 and CDR2 sequences are MDHEN and SYDVKM. The V end lost 6 bases, the J end lost 0 bases, and 14 bases lay between the germline ends. CDR3: CASSRPGGMNTEAFF. The CDR3 bases are TGTGCCAGCAGCCGGCCTGGGGGAATGAACACTGAAGCTTTCTTT.

This chain links TRBV11-2 with TRBJ2-2; TRBD1 or TRBD2 may be the D gene (5 bases each). The V gene lost 6 bases and the J gene lost 1 base, with 12 bases spanning the gap. CDR3 length: 15 amino acids. Germline V lookup: CDR1 SGHAT, CDR2 FQNNGV. This chain's CDR3 is CASSFRDLNTGELFF. CDR3 in DNA: TGTGCCAGCAGTTTCCGGGACCTGAACACCGGGGAGCTGTTTTTT.

The chain couples TRBV28 to TRBJ1-2; possibly TRBD1 for D (6 bases). Germline CDR1 is MDHEN and CDR2 is SYDVKM. The CDR3 runs 16 residues. The V gene lost 5 bases and the J gene lost 1 base, with 17 bases spanning the gap. CDR3 DNA: TGTGCCAGCAGTGGAGGGGTGGGGACACTTAACTATGGCTACACCTTC. Translated: CASSGGVGTLNYGYTF.

The chain joins TRBV10-3 to TRBJ1-2, with 10 bases identical to TRBD1. The V gene's germline CDR1 is ENHRY and CDR2 SYGVKD. V was clipped by 2 bases and J by 6 bases; unmatched bases: 6. The CDR3 extends over 15 amino acids. CDR3 nucleotides: TGTGCCATCAGTGAGATGATCGGGACAGGGGATGGCTACACCTTC. Its translation is CAISEMIGTGDGYTF.

The chain uses TRBV5-1 and TRBJ1-1; 8 bases agree with TRBD1. The CDR3 totals 15 residues. After removal of 3 bases from V and 1 base from J, the junction contained 5 bases not matched to a gene. The V gene's germline CDR1 is SGHRS and CDR2 YFSETQ. The CDR3 DNA is TGCGCCAGCAGCTCACAGGGGGATAGGAACACTGAAGCTTTCTTT. Translating it yields CASSSQGDRNTEAFF. Full variable domain (missing parts from reference TRBV5-1 and TRBJ1-1): KAGVTQTPRYLIKTRGQQVTLSCSPISGHRSVSWYQQTPGQGLQFLFEYFSETQRNKGNFPGRFSGRQFSNSRSEMNVSTLELGDSALYLCASSSQGDRNTEAFFGQGTRLTVV.

On this clone: Additional DNA sequences in this sample encode the identical CDR3. V gene TRBV12-3 or TRBV12-4 combines with J gene TRBJ1-6; D unclear. The CDR3 spans 13 residues. V gave up 0 bases and J gave up 7 bases, with 4 bases separating them. The CDR3 DNA reads TGTGCCAGCAGTTTAGCAGGGAATTCACCCCTCCACTTT. Protein product: CASSLAGNSPLHF.

The chain uses TRBV4-2 and TRBJ2-2; 9 bases line up with TRBD1. Germline trimming cut 4 bases from V and 7 bases from J; bases unmatched to any gene: 10. Germline-derived CDR1 and CDR2 are LGHNA and YNFKEQ. The CDR3 is made up of 16 amino acids. For the CDR3, the DNA is TGTGCCAGCAGCCGGGACATACAGGGGGCAGACGGGGAGCTGTTTTTT. Amino acids: CASSRDIQGADGELFF.